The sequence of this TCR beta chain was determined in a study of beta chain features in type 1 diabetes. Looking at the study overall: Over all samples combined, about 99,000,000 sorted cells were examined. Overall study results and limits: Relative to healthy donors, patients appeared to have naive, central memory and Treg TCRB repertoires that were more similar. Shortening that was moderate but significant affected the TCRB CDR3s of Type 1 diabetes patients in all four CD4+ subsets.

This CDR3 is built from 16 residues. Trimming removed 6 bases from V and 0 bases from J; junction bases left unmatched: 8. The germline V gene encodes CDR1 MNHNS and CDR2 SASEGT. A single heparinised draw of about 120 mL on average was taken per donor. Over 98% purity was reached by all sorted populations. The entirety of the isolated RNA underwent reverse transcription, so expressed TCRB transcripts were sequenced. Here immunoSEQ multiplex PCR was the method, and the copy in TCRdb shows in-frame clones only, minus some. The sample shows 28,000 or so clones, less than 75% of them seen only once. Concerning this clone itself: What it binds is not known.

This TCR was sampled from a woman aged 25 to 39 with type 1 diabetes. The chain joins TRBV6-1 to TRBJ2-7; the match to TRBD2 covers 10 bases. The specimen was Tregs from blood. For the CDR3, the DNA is TGTGCCAGCAGCGAACTTAGCGGGAGGAGCTCCTACGAGCAGTACTTC. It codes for CASSELSGRSSYEQYF.